These 3 T cell receptor beta chains share one sample of origin, sequenced in a study of T cell repertoires in cytomegalovirus infection (dated by TCRdb to between 2018 and 2021). For these TCRs, the target antigens are not known. The instrument given in TCRdb is Illumina HiSeq 1500. TCRdb handled the public reads itself, with Q25 trimming in fastp and clone calling in MiXCR, and kept productive beta chains. For every CDR3 protein sequence, its rows merge into one entry that carries the most common genes and DNA. Counted in this sample were approximately 470,000 distinct CDR3 sequences; roughly 42% of them appeared once. The ten biggest clones cover about 45% of the sample. What this sample's treatment or condition label stands for: in vitro stimulation with specific CMV peptide epitopes to enrich CMV-specific T cells. Sequenced here: cultured PBMCs, sampled from culture after CMV antigen stimulation. Receptor source: a human donor in good health (CMV status not recorded). Some clones in this sample may be carry-over from other donors' samples.

V and J are TRBV7-8 and TRBJ1-6; D not resolved. Trimming removed 1 base at V and 11 bases at J, with 24 bases between. The CDR3 consists of 18 residues. Germline CDR1 SGHVS, CDR2 FQNEAQ. The CDR3 DNA reads TGTGCCAGCAGCTTAGGGTGGATAGGACCCCTCGGGTGGCCACCCCTCCACTTT. Translation: CASSLGWIGPLGWPPLHF.

This chain links TRBV12-3 or TRBV12-4 with TRBJ2-3; no firm D call. V lost 6 bases and J 1 base, leaving 11 bases between the germline ends. The CDR3 extends over 14 amino acids. CDR3: CASSPKWGTDTQYF. CDR3 nucleotides: TGTGCCAGCAGCCCGAAATGGGGCACAGATACGCAGTATTTT.

The chain carries TRBV20-1 and TRBJ2-7; 8 bases fit TRBD2. Germline values: CDR1 DFQATT, CDR2 SNEGSKA (reference sequence). The CDR3 contains 13 residues. J was trimmed by 3 bases and V by 3 bases; bases with no gene match: 4. The CDR3 sequence: CSASSGLDYEQYF. The CDR3 bases are TGCAGTGCTAGCTCGGGACTAGACTACGAGCAGTACTTC.